Here is one T cell receptor (beta chain) with its context. It lacks a known antigen. No quality values exist for individual bases; no much larger clone is one base distant. CDR1 and CDR2 (SGHVS, FQNEAQ) derive from the germline V gene. V loses 5 bases, J loses 0 bases, and the germline ends lie 22 bases apart. The cysteine opens and the phenylalanine closes a CDR3 of 18 amino acids. Solely the CDR3 DNA is kept, with 54 bases framed from the first base. This sample is part of a study of vaccination effects on CD4 cells after COVID-19 (dated by TCRdb to between 2021 and 2022). With respect to the entire study: Each participant received two doses of an mRNA SARS-CoV-2 vaccine, either BNT162b2 or mRNA-1273. In both COVID-19 convalescent patients and infection-naive vaccine recipients, the study compared SARS-CoV-2 spike-specific CD4+ TCR repertoires from before mRNA vaccination with those from after it. The full study included some 10 COVID-19 convalescent patients and a handful of SARS-CoV-2-naive healthy vaccine recipients. The Oncomine TCR Beta short-read assay on an Illumina iSeq 100 was used to sequence cultures from other donors in the study.

Library method: the immunoSEQ multiplex PCR assay. DNA from the cultured, isolated CD4+ T cells was subjected to TCR beta CDR3 sequencing. Per the source publication's procedure: Non-productive TCR sequences were removed and reads were trimmed to the CDR3 region, keeping CDR3s of at least 7 amino acids. Antigen-specific clonotypes were identified with the MANAFEST web app by comparing expansion in peptide wells against reference cultures. To count as positive, a clone had to show expansion at FDR<0.05 compared with the reference and with all other wells, an odds ratio above 5, and a frequency above 0.1% in two replicate wells. Cross-reactive clonotypes were defined as significantly expanded in SARS-CoV-2 spike wells and in at least one common cold coronavirus spike condition. Levenshtein distance calculated with the stringdist R package was used to assess CDR3 similarity, and unrooted trees were constructed with ape in R 3.6.1. The table was pulled from immuneACCESS by TCRdb, which kept in-frame rearrangements only. Such tables lose some clones; where checked, under half of the loss comes from unresolved V genes, and the rest has no known cause. That table furnishes V, J and clone size, whereas the DNA furnished D and trimming. For this sample the table gives under 75,000 clones, of which over 70% were detected only once. Of the sample, 10% to 15% falls within the top ten clones.

The paper's findings and limits, for the study overall: Marked clonal contraction was observed in both infection-induced and vaccine-induced clones at late post-vaccination timepoints, consistent with waning T cell responses. Among healthy vaccine recipients, nearly all vaccine-induced clones were SARS-CoV-2 mono-reactive, and just 1 of 255 was cross-reactive with common cold coronaviruses. Limitations of the study were the small number of convalescent patients and the absence of early post-infection timepoints.

In the ViraFEST assay, PBMC were stimulated with viral peptide pools, and antigen-specific CD4+ T cell clonotypes were then identified by expansion using TCR sequencing. After approximately 11 days of culture, CD4+ T cells were isolated with the EasySep CD4+ T cell isolation kit. Healthy vaccine recipients had no prior SARS-CoV-2 infection, confirmed by negative nucleocapsid antibodies before and after vaccination. Some 2 million PBMC per well were cultured in IMDM with about 4.5% human AB serum, 10 IU/ml IL-2 and gentamicin, plus 10 ug/ml peptides. Half of the culture medium was replaced with fresh IL-2-containing medium on days 3 and 7. Each peptide stimulation condition was cultured in triplicate wells unless otherwise noted. Using Ficoll-Paque Plus gradient centrifugation, PBMC were separated from whole blood and then either used fresh or cryopreserved at -140C. The overlapping peptide pools covered the spike proteins of SARS-CoV-2 and of the common cold coronaviruses HCoV-NL63, HCoV-OC43 and HCoV-229E. Genomic DNA was extracted from cultured CD4+ T cells with the QIAamp micro DNA kit.

This clonotype was sampled from a human donor who received a COVID-19 vaccine. The sample was CD4+ T cells from PBMCs cultured with SARS-CoV-2 spike peptides, taken before COVID-19 vaccination. The sample's cell subset or site, from its label and the paper: SARS-CoV-2 spike overlapping peptide pool stimulation. The chain joins TRBV7-8 to TRBJ1-1; no D gene is confidently identified. The encoded CDR3 is CASSPPWGPNLMNTEAFF. The nucleotide sequence is TGTGCCAGCAGCCCACCCTGGGGTCCCAATCTCATGAACACTGAAGCTTTCTTT.